Shown below are 28 T cell receptor beta chains from a single sample sequenced in a study of Ad26.COV2.S vaccination and SARS-CoV-2 variants. Specified treatment: over 15 received Ad26.COV2.S at low or high dose, single or two shots; about 5 received placebo; per-sample allocation not given. Collection of samples fell on day 63 after the first vaccine or placebo injection. Sequenced by immunoSEQ multiplex PCR; TCRdb stores in-frame clones only, minus some. Here the sample spans more than 300,000 clones, around four fifths being singletons. The sample here was peripheral blood, taken in a trial of Ad26.COV2.S vaccine versus placebo. Receptors originate from a person aged 18-60 years who received the Ad26.COV2.S COVID-19 vaccine or a placebo.

This chain links TRBV27 with TRBJ1-2; possible D gene TRBD1, 6 bases. The CDR3 totals 15 residues. The ends were cut back, 0 bases at V and 10 bases at J, with 18 bases in the middle. Germline CDR1 and CDR2: MNHEY and SMNVEV (reference sequence). The CDR3 here is CASSLSKGGAFLYTF. Written as DNA, the CDR3 is TGTGCCAGCAGTTTATCGAAGGGGGGAGCTTTTCTCTACACCTTC.

V is TRBV5-4 and J is TRBJ2-5; D is ambiguous. Germline V gives CDR1 SGHNT, CDR2 YYREEE (reference sequence). The V gene lost 0 bases and the J gene lost 2 bases, with 11 bases spanning the gap. This CDR3 region has 15 residues. The CDR3 here is CASSLDSKIQETQYF. The CDR3 DNA reads TGTGCCAGCAGCTTGGATAGTAAAATACAAGAGACCCAGTACTTC.

The V and J genes are TRBV29-1 and TRBJ2-1; no clear D. Trimming removed 2 bases at V and 0 bases at J, with 11 bases between. Looked up from germline, CDR1 is SQVTM and CDR2 is ANQGSEA. The length of the CDR3 is 15 residues. The CDR3 sequence: CSVEKFLSSYNEQFF. For the CDR3, the DNA is TGCAGCGTTGAAAAGTTTTTGAGCTCCTACAATGAGCAGTTCTTC.

The sample holds a few counts of this clone. The rearrangement joins TRBV27 to TRBJ2-3, with 8 bases fitting TRBD1. Trimming took 5 bases from V and 4 from J; bases not matched to a gene: 14. The CDR3 is 17 residues long. Germline assignment: CDR1 MNHEY and CDR2 SMNVEV (reference sequence). CDR3 residues: CASSPVGQGLWADTQYF. CDR3 in DNA: TGTGCCAGCAGTCCCGTTGGACAGGGATTGTGGGCAGATACGCAGTATTTT.

This clone has just one count. This chain uses TRBV11-1 with TRBJ1-1; no clear D. CDR1 SGHAT and CDR2 FQDESV come from the germline V gene (reference sequence). Between the trimmed V and J ends, which lost 0 bases and 7 bases, there was a span of 6 bases. The CDR3 is 12 residues long. The CDR3 region is CASSLALSEAFF. Here the CDR3 DNA reads TGTGCCAGCAGCTTAGCTTTAAGTGAAGCTTTCTTT. Full variable domain (remainder filled in from reference TRBV11-1 and TRBJ1-1): EAEVAQSPRYKITEKSQAVAFWCDPISGHATLYWYRQILGQGPELLVQFQDESVVDDSQLPKDRFSAERLKGVDSTLKIQPAELGDSAMYLCASSLALSEAFFGQGTRLTVV.

This clone came up a few times. This chain uses TRBV5-5 with TRBJ2-7, with TRBD1 as a possible D gene (6 bases). CDR1 and CDR2 from the germline V gene are SGHKS and YYEKEE (reference sequence). The CDR3 has 16 residues. The ends were cut back, 3 bases at V and 4 bases at J, with 20 bases in the middle. In nucleotides, the CDR3 is TGTGCCAGCAGCTCGTTTCCCGGGACACTAGGATACGAGCAGTACTTC. Amino acid sequence: CASSSFPGTLGYEQYF. The full variable domain, completed using reference TRBV5-5 and TRBJ2-7, is DAGVTQSPTHLIKTRGQQVTLRCSPISGHKSVSWYQQVLGQGPQFIFQYYEKEERGRGNFPDRFSARQFPNYSSELNVNALLLGDSALYLCASSSFPGTLGYEQYFGPGTRLTVT.

The rearrangement joins TRBV7-2 to TRBJ2-7, with TRBD1 matching over 7 bases. CDR1 and CDR2 from the germline V gene are SGHTA and FQGNSA. The CDR3 is 14 amino acids. The J segment lost 2 bases and the V segment lost 8 bases, leaving 9 bases of the junction unmatched. The CDR3 spells CASGLEGATYEQYF. CDR3 DNA sequence: TGTGCCAGCGGCCTCGAGGGGGCTACCTACGAGCAGTACTTC.

The chain combines TRBV10-3 with TRBJ1-3, with unresolved D. The V and J ends lost 6 bases and 3 bases respectively, with 12 bases between them. The CDR3 runs 14 residues. In germline, CDR1 is ENHRY, CDR2 SYGVKD. CDR3 loop: CAIRREGGGNTIYF. CDR3 nucleotides: TGTGCCATCAGGAGAGAGGGTGGTGGAAACACCATATATTTT.

The chain links TRBV5-6 to TRBJ1-1; no reliable D call. The CDR3 contains 13 residues. The germline CDR1 and CDR2 sequences are SGHDT and YYEEEE. Trimming pared 2 bases from V and 4 bases from J, leaving 9 bases between. The CDR3 region is CASSLTGGTEAFF. CDR3 coding DNA: TGTGCCAGCAGCTTAACGGGAGGCACTGAAGCTTTCTTT.

CDR3 sequence reads: CASSPGQANTEAFF. As DNA, the CDR3 is TGTGCCAGTAGTCCTGGACAGGCGAACACTGAAGCTTTCTTT. The rearrangement links TRBV19 to TRBJ1-1, with TRBD1 matching 7 bases. With 5 bases clipped from V and 1 base from J, the junction kept 4 bases outside the gene matches. The CDR3 runs 14 residues. Germline CDR1 and CDR2: LNHDA and SQIVND (reference sequence).

The DNA of the CDR3 is TGTGCCATCAGTGATACGGCTAGCGGGGGAGCAGATACGCAGTATTTT. Translating gives CAISDTASGGADTQYF. The rearrangement links TRBV10-3 to TRBJ2-3; 10 bases map to TRBD2. Germline CDR1 reads ENHRY; CDR2 reads SYGVKD. J was trimmed by 4 bases and V by 3 bases; bases with no gene match: 7. The CDR3 spans 16 residues.

V is TRBV5-4 and J is TRBJ1-4; D gene unclear. V lost 0 bases and J 4 bases, leaving 7 bases between the germline ends. Germline V gives CDR1 SGHNT, CDR2 YYREEE (reference sequence). The CDR3 runs to 14 residues. The CDR3 bases are TGTGCCAGCAGCTTGGAGGCAGATAATGAAAAACTGTTTTTT. The encoded protein is CASSLEADNEKLFF.

This clone was picked up a small number of times. This sequence joins TRBV11-3 and TRBJ2-7, with D perhaps matching TRBD1 (6 bases). V lost 5 bases to trimming and J lost 1 base, with 15 bases between them. The CDR3 loop spans 15 amino acids. Germline-derived CDR1 and CDR2 are SGHNT and YENEEA. The CDR3 nucleotides read TGTGCCAGCAGCCCATGGACAGTGAATTCCTACGAGCAGTACTTC. This encodes CASSPWTVNSYEQYF. The full variable domain, completed using reference TRBV11-3 and TRBJ2-7, is EAGVVQSPRYKIIEKKQPVAFWCNPISGHNTLYWYLQNLGQGPELLIRYENEEAVDDSQLPKDRFSAERLKGVDSTLKIQPAELGDSAVYLCASSPWTVNSYEQYFGPGTRLTVT.

This clone was detected only once. This sequence joins TRBV6-5 and TRBJ1-2; the match to TRBD1 covers 7 bases. The V and J ends lost 6 bases and 2 bases, in that order; junction bases with no gene match: 6. CDR3 length: 14 residues. In germline, CDR1 is MNHEY, CDR2 SVGAGI. CDR3 sequence reads: CASRPKTGNYGYTF. The CDR3, as DNA: TGTGCCAGCAGACCCAAGACAGGGAACTATGGCTACACCTTC.

The V call is TRBV20-1, the J call TRBJ1-1; D gene uncertain. The germline V gene encodes CDR1 DFQATT and CDR2 SNEGSKA (reference sequence). The CDR3 loop spans 10 amino acids. CDR3 sequence: CRALSSEAFF. The DNA for the CDR3 is TGCAGGGCTCTGAGTTCGGAAGCTTTCTTT.

In this sample, this clone turned up once. The V and J genes are TRBV29-1 and TRBJ1-5; D call uncertain. This CDR3 region has 13 residues. Trimming took off 4 bases at V and 4 bases at J, with 11 bases between the two ends. Germline V gene data show CDR1 as SQVTM and CDR2 as ANQGSEA. CDR3: CSVANEWNQPQHF. CDR3 in DNA: TGCAGCGTTGCGAATGAATGGAATCAGCCCCAGCATTTT.

This clone showed up just a few times. The chain's CDR3 is CASSIRGGLGGTGELFF. The CDR3 DNA is TGTGCCAGCAGTATCAGAGGTGGATTAGGGGGGACCGGGGAGCTGTTTTTT. The chain links TRBV28 to TRBJ2-2; D may be TRBD1 or TRBD2 (6 bases each). The length of the CDR3 is 17 residues. Germline-derived CDR1 and CDR2 are MDHEN and SYDVKM. V lost 5 bases, J lost 5 bases, and 21 bases lay in between.

The J gene is TRBJ1-5, the V gene TRBV19; D remains unclear. The germline V gene encodes CDR1 LNHDA and CDR2 SQIVND (reference sequence). The CDR3 contains 14 residues. V gave up 3 bases and J gave up 4 bases, with 10 bases separating them. CDR3 nucleotide sequence: TGTGCCAGTAGTATGGCCCTCTGGAATCAGCCCCAGCATTTT. Its translation: CASSMALWNQPQHF.

The rearrangement joins TRBV7-8 to TRBJ1-5; D is ambiguous. The length of the CDR3 is 17 residues. The V gene's germline CDR1 is SGHVS and CDR2 FQNEAQ. Trimming cost V 5 bases and J 0 bases, with 17 bases left between them. DNA of the CDR3: TGTGCCAGCAGCCCGAACCGACTGATATATAGCAATCAGCCCCAGCATTTT. Its translation is CASSPNRLIYSNQPQHF.

There are a few counts of this clone. The V and J genes are TRBV6-5 and TRBJ1-6; the D is unclear. V was clipped by 5 bases and J by 5 bases, with 10 bases between them. This CDR3 has 14 amino acids. Germline CDR1 is MNHEY and CDR2 is SVGAGI. In DNA, the CDR3 is TGTGCCAGCAGTCCAGGAGCCGATAATTCACCCCTCCACTTT. Its protein is CASSPGADNSPLHF.

The chain recombines TRBV5-1 with TRBJ2-7; D may be TRBD2 (6 bases). The CDR3 length is 13 residues. Trimming removed 0 bases from V and 5 bases from J, with 9 bases in between. The germline gives CDR1 SGHRS, CDR2 YFSETQ. CDR3: CASSLGGDDEQYF. CDR3 DNA: TGCGCCAGCAGCTTGGGCGGGGATGACGAGCAGTACTTC.

The chain combines TRBV5-3 with TRBJ2-2; TRBD1 aligns across 9 bases. TRBV5-3 is reported as an ORF; its role is uncertain. The CDR3 covers 15 residues. The V gene end was trimmed by 5 bases and the J gene end by 6 bases; junction bases not matched to a gene: 8. CDR3 sequence (DNA): TGTGCCAGAAGGAACCCGGACAGGGGAGCCGGGGAGCTGTTTTTT. Protein sequence: CARRNPDRGAGELFF.

This chain uses TRBV6-6 with TRBJ1-2; D may be TRBD1 (5 bases). V dropped 0 bases and J dropped 5 bases, with 13 bases sitting between them. Per germline, CDR1 MNHNY and CDR2 SVGAGI (reference sequence). The CDR3 has 15 amino acids. The CDR3 nucleotides are TGTGCCAGCAGTTACTCCCCCGCAGGGCTTTATGGCTACACCTTC. Protein: CASSYSPAGLYGYTF.

This chain connects TRBV10-1 to TRBJ2-3; 9 bases fit TRBD2. Unmatched junction bases numbered 11, after V lost 3 bases and J lost 4 bases. The CDR3 is 17 residues long. CDR1 is WNHNN and CDR2 is SYGVQD in the germline V gene (reference sequence). CDR3 sequence (DNA): TGCGCCAGCAGTGATGCGGGGGGGCCACCCTTGGCAGATACGCAGTATTTT. It translates to CASSDAGGPPLADTQYF.

V gene TRBV7-2 combines with J gene TRBJ1-6; D call uncertain. The V and J ends lost 5 bases and 10 bases respectively, with 15 bases between them. The germline V gene encodes CDR1 SGHTA and CDR2 FQGNSA. This CDR3 region has 14 residues. The CDR3 DNA reads as TGTGCCAGCAGCCCCGGACTGCTGGGCTCACCCCTCCACTTT. Its translation: CASSPGLLGSPLHF.

This sequence joins TRBV14 and TRBJ1-5, with D tentatively TRBD1 (5 bases). Trimming pared 4 bases from V and 6 bases from J, leaving 10 bases between. Germline CDR1 is SGHDN and CDR2 is FVKESK. CDR3 length: 13 amino acids. This CDR3 reads CASSPGGGQPQHF. Here the CDR3 DNA reads TGTGCCAGCAGCCCCGGGGGAGGTCAGCCCCAGCATTTT.

The chain combines TRBV10-3 with TRBJ2-2; D is unresolved. Germline V gene data show CDR1 as ENHRY and CDR2 as SYGVKD. This CDR3 has 15 amino acids. Trimming took off 2 bases at V and 1 base at J, with 8 bases between the two ends. The CDR3 DNA reads TGTGCCATCAGTGAGCCAGTTCAGAACACCGGGGAGCTGTTTTTT. Residues: CAISEPVQNTGELFF.

The V gene is TRBV30, the J gene TRBJ1-5, with 8 bases matching TRBD1. The germline V gene encodes CDR1 GTSNPN and CDR2 SVGIG (reference sequence). The CDR3 contains 13 residues. Trimming cost V 1 base and J 9 bases; bases outside gene matches: 5. CDR3 nucleotides: TGTGCCTGGAGTGGACAGGGGAGTCGGCCCCAGCATTTT. Translating gives CAWSGQGSRPQHF.